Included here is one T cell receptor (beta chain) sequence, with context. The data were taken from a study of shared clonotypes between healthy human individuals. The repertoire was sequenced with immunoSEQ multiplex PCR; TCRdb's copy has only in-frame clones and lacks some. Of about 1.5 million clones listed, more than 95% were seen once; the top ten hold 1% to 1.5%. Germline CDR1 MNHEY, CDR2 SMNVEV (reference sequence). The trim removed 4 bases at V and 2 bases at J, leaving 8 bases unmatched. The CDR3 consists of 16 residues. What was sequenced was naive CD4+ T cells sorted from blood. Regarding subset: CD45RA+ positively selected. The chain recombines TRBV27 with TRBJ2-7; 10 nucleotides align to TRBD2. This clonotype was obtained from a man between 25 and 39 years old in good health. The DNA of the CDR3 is TGTGCCAGCAGTTGGAGAACTAGCGGGACAGCCTACGAGCAGTACTTC. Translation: CASSWRTSGTAYEQYF.